This entry lists 28 T cell receptor beta chains sequenced from one sample in a study of vaccination effects on CD4 cells after COVID-19. Antigens for these TCRs are unknown. After expansion with viral peptide pools in the ViraFEST assay, antigen-specific CD4+ T cells were sequenced. Isolating CD4+ T cells followed around nine days of culture. The vaccine recipients had no prior SARS-CoV-2 infection, with negative nucleocapsid antibodies. Sequencing used immunoSEQ multiplex PCR; TCRdb keeps in-frame clones, though not all of them. The data contain 70,000 or so clones, 65% to 80% of them singletons. The source material was CD4+ T cells from PBMCs cultured with HCoV-NL63 spike peptides, sampled before COVID-19 vaccination. Source of these receptors: a human donor who received a COVID-19 vaccine.

This clone appeared a few times. The V call is TRBV19, the J call TRBJ1-2; D is possibly TRBD1 (6 bases). V dropped 7 bases and J dropped 8 bases, with 20 bases sitting between them. The CDR3 runs to 14 residues. CDR1 is LNHDA and CDR2 is SQIVND in the germline V gene (reference sequence). The CDR3 DNA follows: TGTGCCAGTACCTATAGGGGCCAGGGGCCCGGCTACACCTTC. Protein sequence: CASTYRGQGPGYTF.

This chain links TRBV6-5 with TRBJ1-2; the D is unclear. The germline CDR1 and CDR2 sequences are MNHEY and SVGAGI. This CDR3 region has 14 residues. The V end was cut by 0 bases, the J end by 5 bases, with 10 bases between. The CDR3 sequence: CASSYSGSGYGYTF. In nucleotides, the CDR3 is TGTGCCAGCAGTTACTCAGGGTCGGGGTATGGCTACACCTTC.

This clone came up a few times. The genes are TRBV6-5 and TRBJ2-6; no clear D gene. There are 14 residues in the CDR3. Trimming took off 0 bases at V and 4 bases at J, with 4 bases between the two ends. CDR1 and CDR2 (germline): MNHEY, SVGAGI. CDR3 amino acids: CASSYSRGANVLTF. As DNA, the CDR3 is TGTGCCAGCAGTTACTCGCGGGGGGCCAACGTCCTGACTTTC.

The rearrangement uses TRBV27 and TRBJ2-5; 7 positions match TRBD2. V lost 3 bases, J lost 4 bases, and 17 bases stayed unmatched. This CDR3 spans 18 amino acids. CDR1 is MNHEY and CDR2 is SMNVEV in the germline V gene (reference sequence). The chain's CDR3 is CASSFGASGNTARETQYF. For the CDR3, the DNA is TGTGCCAGCAGTTTTGGGGCTAGCGGAAACACTGCTAGAGAGACCCAGTACTTC.

This clone occurred a few times. The chain has TRBV6-5 and TRBJ1-6, with TRBD1 matching over 7 bases. Germline CDR1 MNHEY, CDR2 SVGAGI. Trimming took 6 bases from V and 5 from J; bases not matched to a gene: 4. CDR3 length: 14 residues. CDR3 residues: CASRKGTDNSPLHF. The DNA of the CDR3 is TGTGCCAGCAGAAAAGGGACAGATAATTCACCCCTCCACTTT.

This chain uses TRBV2 with TRBJ2-3; 10 positions agree with TRBD1. Germline assignment: CDR1 SNHLY and CDR2 FYNNEI. The length of the CDR3 is 15 residues. The V segment lost 5 bases and the J segment 5 bases; nucleotides outside the gene matches: 7. The CDR3 protein is CASSQRTGGIDTQYF. CDR3 bases: TGTGCCAGCAGTCAACGGACAGGGGGGATAGATACGCAGTATTTT.

This chain links TRBV4-1 with TRBJ2-3; either TRBD1 or TRBD2 may fit D (5 bases each). CDR1 and CDR2 from the germline V gene are MGHRA and YSYEKL. The V and J ends lost 6 bases and 2 bases respectively, with 21 bases between them. The CDR3 contains 17 residues. The CDR3: CASRFEAGTTNTDTQYF. The CDR3 DNA follows: TGCGCCAGCAGATTCGAAGCCGGGACCACCAACACAGATACGCAGTATTTT.

V is TRBV6-2 or TRBV6-3 and J is TRBJ1-5, with 8 nucleotides matching TRBD1. V lost 4 bases and J lost 3; bases outside the gene matches: 17. CDR1 and CDR2 (germline): MNHEY, SVGEGT. The CDR3 sequence is 19 residues long. The CDR3 coding sequence is TGTGCCAGCAGTTTCGACCCAGGGGGCGTCTGGGCTCTCAATCAGCCCCAGCATTTT. Its protein is CASSFDPGGVWALNQPQHF.

This chain uses TRBV5-1 with TRBJ1-4, with TRBD1 matching over 9 bases. CDR3 length equals 14 residues. Trimming took 0 bases from V and 6 from J; bases not matched to a gene: 0. The germline CDR1 and CDR2 sequences are SGHRS and YFSETQ. The CDR3 is CASSLGTGDEKLFF. CDR3 coding DNA: TGCGCCAGCAGCTTGGGGACAGGGGATGAAAAACTGTTTTTT.

This chain connects TRBV7-3 to TRBJ1-1, with a possible D match to TRBD1 (5 bases). The CDR3 is made up of 14 amino acids. Per germline, CDR1 SGHTA and CDR2 FQGTGA. Trimming removed 0 bases from V and 5 bases from J, with 10 bases in between. In nucleotides, the CDR3 is TGTGCCAGCAGCTTAACTCCAGGGTTTACTGAAGCTTTCTTT. Its translation: CASSLTPGFTEAFF.

This clone was seen just once. The genes are TRBV9 and TRBJ1-2, with D possibly matching TRBD1 (5 bases). Germline lookup yields CDR1 SGDLS and CDR2 YYNGEE. CDR3 length: 14 residues. V was trimmed by 4 bases and J by 4 bases, leaving 14 bases between them. CDR3 region: CASSPLGGSYGYTF. CDR3 nucleotide sequence: TGTGCCAGCAGCCCCTTGGGGGGGAGCTATGGCTACACCTTC.

This clone has just a few counts. The chain recombines TRBV28 with TRBJ1-1; tentative D call: TRBD1 (5 bases). Between the trimmed V and J ends, which lost 4 bases and 4 bases, there was a span of 13 bases. Germline CDR1 and CDR2: MDHEN and SYDVKM. The CDR3 covers 14 residues. The CDR3 reads CASSSTGPVTEAFF. The CDR3 DNA reads TGTGCCAGCAGTTCCACAGGTCCTGTCACTGAAGCTTTCTTT.

This clone was observed once. The genes are TRBV3-1 (or the pseudogene TRBV3-2) and TRBJ1-6; TRBD1 aligns across 7 bases. Germline V gene lookup returns CDR1 LGHDT and CDR2 YNNKEL (reference sequence). The V segment lost 1 base and the J segment 1 base; nucleotides outside the gene matches: 7. The CDR3 length is 18 residues. The CDR3 here is CASSQGSGGSSYNSPLHF. CDR3 sequence (DNA): TGTGCCAGCAGCCAAGGGTCAGGGGGTTCTTCCTATAATTCACCCCTCCACTTT.

The V and J genes are TRBV5-6 and TRBJ2-7; no clear D. Trimming pared 1 base from V and 4 bases from J, leaving 6 bases between. CDR1 is SGHDT, CDR2 YYEEEE, per germline. The CDR3 covers 12 residues. For the CDR3, the DNA is TGTGCCAGCAGCTTGTTGGGTTACGAGCAGTACGTC. This encodes CASSLLGYEQYV.

The genes are TRBV18 and TRBJ2-7; possibly TRBD2 for D (6 bases). There are 12 residues in the CDR3. CDR1 is KGHSH and CDR2 is LQKENI in the germline V gene. The V end was cut by 2 bases, the J end by 5 bases, with 7 bases between. The CDR3 sequence: CASSPSGDEQYV. The DNA for the CDR3 is TGTGCCAGCTCACCATCGGGGGACGAGCAGTACGTC.

V is TRBV24-1 and J is TRBJ1-1; perhaps TRBD1 as D (6 bases). V was pared by 5 bases and J by 2 bases, with 8 bases between. CDR3 length: 13 amino acids. CDR1 and CDR2 (germline): KGHDR, SFDVKD. The CDR3 DNA reads TGTGCCACCAGTGGGGGGCTTAACACTGAAGCTTTCTTT. This sequence encodes CATSGGLNTEAFF.

The rearrangement links TRBV20-1 to TRBJ2-1; 12 bases line up with TRBD2. V gave up 3 bases and J gave up 0 bases; unmatched junction bases: 6. The CDR3 has 17 amino acids. Germline values: CDR1 DFQATT, CDR2 SNEGSKA (reference sequence). In nucleotides, the CDR3 is TGCAGTGCTAGTGGAACTAGCGGGGGGAGCTCCTACAATGAGCAGTTCTTC. Amino acids: CSASGTSGGSSYNEQFF.

The chain is built from TRBV5-1 and TRBJ1-1; D ambiguous. The CDR3 is 12 residues long. The V end lost 2 bases, the J end lost 3 bases, and 5 bases lay between the germline ends. Germline CDR1 SGHRS, CDR2 YFSETQ. The CDR3 spells CASSFGDTEAFF. As DNA, the CDR3 is TGCGCCAGCAGCTTTGGGGACACTGAAGCTTTCTTT.

The CDR3 nucleotides read TGTGCCAGCAGTTACTCCCAAGGGGCCGAGCAGTACGTC. Its translation is CASSYSQGAEQYV. This chain joins TRBV6-2 or TRBV6-3 and TRBJ2-7; a possible D gene is TRBD1 (5 bases). Deletions cut 0 bases from V and 6 bases from J, with 9 bases between. There are 13 residues in the CDR3. Germline V CDR1 and CDR2: MNHEY, SVGEGT.

The V call is TRBV18, the J call TRBJ2-7, with 12 nucleotides matching TRBD2. The V gene end was trimmed by 2 bases and the J gene end by 6 bases; junction bases not matched to a gene: 8. The germline V gene has CDR1 KGHSH and CDR2 LQKENI. This CDR3 is built from 16 residues. CDR3 in DNA: TGTGCCAGCTCACCAGGGCTAGCGGGGGGGCCTCGCGAGCAGTACGTC. Amino acid sequence: CASSPGLAGGPREQYV.

The chain couples TRBV5-4 to TRBJ2-5; no clear D. Germline loops: CDR1 SGHNT, CDR2 YYREEE (reference sequence). The ends were cut back, 4 bases at V and 9 bases at J, with 13 bases in the middle. The CDR3 has 12 residues. CDR3 in amino acids: CASSTQDGSQYF. CDR3 nucleotides: TGTGCCAGCAGCACTCAGGACGGATCCCAGTACTTC.

The chain links TRBV11-2 to TRBJ1-1; 8 bases are a match to TRBD1. Trimming at V came to 4 bases and at J to 5 bases, leaving 6 bases not matched to a gene. The CDR3 spans 14 residues. Germline assignment: CDR1 SGHAT and CDR2 FQNNGV. This chain's CDR3 is CASSSTGGGTEAFF. For the CDR3, the DNA is TGTGCCAGCAGCTCCACAGGGGGTGGTACTGAAGCTTTCTTT.

This clone was seen only once. The chain carries TRBV5-8 and TRBJ1-5, with D maybe TRBD1 (6 bases). V dropped 5 bases and J dropped 0 bases, with 15 bases sitting between them. This CDR3 has 16 amino acids. Germline V CDR1 and CDR2: SGHTS, YDEGEE. CDR3 DNA sequence: TGTGCCAGCAGTAGGACAGTAAAGAATAGCAATCAGCCCCAGCATTTT. It encodes CASSRTVKNSNQPQHF.

In its sample, this clone was seen a few times. The J gene is TRBJ1-2, the V gene TRBV7-9; D unclear. The CDR3 loop spans 11 amino acids. V was clipped by 5 bases and J by 8 bases, with 9 bases between them. The V gene's germline CDR1 is SEHNR and CDR2 FQNEAQ (reference sequence). The chain's CDR3 is CASSPELGYTF. CDR3 DNA: TGTGCCAGCAGCCCCGAGTTGGGCTACACCTTC.

The V gene is TRBV6-4, the J gene TRBJ2-1, with unresolved D. With 4 bases removed from V and 0 bases from J, the gap between germline ends came to 10 bases. The germline gives CDR1 MRHNA, CDR2 SNTAGT. This CDR3 has 15 residues. The CDR3 bases are TGTGCCAGCAGTGCGACGGCATTCTCCTACAATGAGCAGTTCTTC. Encoded protein: CASSATAFSYNEQFF.

The chain combines TRBV10-3 with TRBJ1-3; tentatively, D is TRBD1 (5 bases). CDR3 size: 13 residues. The V end lost 7 bases, the J end lost 2 bases, and 9 bases lay between the germline ends. Germline values: CDR1 ENHRY, CDR2 SYGVKD. The CDR3 DNA is TGTGCCATCACCGGGACCCCTGGAAACACCATATATTTT. This gives the protein CAITGTPGNTIYF.

This clone was seen only once. The chain recombines TRBV24-1 with TRBJ1-2, with 11 bases identical to TRBD1. The CDR3 runs 15 residues. The V gene's germline CDR1 is KGHDR and CDR2 SFDVKD. Trimming took 3 bases from V and 8 from J; bases not matched to a gene: 7. CDR3 DNA sequence: TGTGCCACCAGTGATCGGACAGGGGGCGCCGGCGGCTACACCTTC. It specifies CATSDRTGGAGGYTF.

The chain recombines TRBV5-1 with TRBJ2-5; TRBD1 matches 8 bases. The J segment lost 5 bases and the V segment lost 3 bases, leaving 6 bases of the junction unmatched. The germline CDR1 and CDR2 sequences are SGHRS and YFSETQ. The CDR3 consists of 14 residues. CDR3 residues: CASSSGTGEETQYF. CDR3 DNA sequence: TGCGCCAGCAGCTCCGGGACAGGCGAGGAGACCCAGTACTTC.